The 2 T cell receptor beta chains listed next were all sequenced from one sample in a study of CD8 T cells in ankylosing spondylitis. Study-level results: Characteristic, it appeared, of ankylosing spondylitis blood was a TCR beta motif of 7 or 8 highly homologous variants.

TCRdb independently ran MiXCR on the 5' RACE reads; one entry per CDR3 protein. The sample has some 840,000 distinct CDR3 sequences; 12% are singletons. Their specific antigens are unknown. The sequenced material came from blood, either unsorted or a sorted T cell fraction (not recorded which). These receptor sequences come from a male donor with ankylosing spondylitis.

This clonotype was seen ten or more times. The chain uses TRBV10-3 and TRBJ2-3; a weak D match, TRBD2 (6 bases). The CDR3 contains 15 residues. The V end lost 2 bases, the J end lost 2 bases, and 11 bases lay between the germline ends. Germline V CDR1 and CDR2: ENHRY, SYGVKD. The CDR3 is CAISERGISTDTQYF. For the CDR3, the DNA is TGTGCCATCAGTGAGCGCGGGATATCCACAGATACGCAGTATTTT.

This clonotype came up a few times. The chain links TRBV29-1 to TRBJ2-5; weak D call: TRBD2 (5 bases). The germline V and J ends were trimmed by 4 bases and 5 bases, with 17 bases remaining between them. Germline assignment: CDR1 SQVTM and CDR2 ANQGSEA. This CDR3 comprises 14 residues. For the CDR3, the DNA is TGCAGCGTTGGAGCGGACGCTAGTTTCGAGACCCAGTACTTC. This gives the protein CSVGADASFETQYF.